This T cell receptor (beta chain) derives from a study of human T cells and chemical hapten exposure (dated by TCRdb to the early 2020s). A note on the overall study: Libraries were pooled for sequencing, and per-sample TCR yields varied mainly because of small differences in library volumes within the pool. Peripheral blood TCR repertoire changes were tracked in vivo in alopecia patients during primary and secondary sensitization to the hapten diphenylcyclopropenone (DPC). Both TCR alpha and TCR beta chains were sequenced from each blood RNA sample.

Broader findings and caveats from the paper: DPC sensitization did not change the number of TCRs with a frequency above 1 in 1000, and there was no evidence of changes in global repertoire structure. After repeated subsampling, changes were observed in the strength of the expansion versus patch-test correlation and in the threshold at which the correlation became significant.

The library was prepared using 5' RACE. TCRdb names Illumina MiSeq as the instrument used. During library preparation, unique molecular identifiers were attached to individual cDNA molecules so that TCRs could be counted in a quantitative, reproducible way. From the authors' description of their analysis: A median of around 96,000 TCRs per sample was observed, with a range of about 23,224 to 700,000. The Decombinator software suite was used to annotate the V, J and CDR3 of the TCR reads. For PS versus PT1 abundance plots, all samples were subsampled to the same number of TCRs (28,000). Expanded TCRs were defined as absent before sensitization and observed at least eight times at the 2-week time point. Clones were called with MiXCR by TCRdb after fastp trimmed the public reads at Q25, and only in-frame beta chains were retained. Each entry is one CDR3 protein sequence, shown with its most common DNA and genes. The V and J calls shown here were made by TCRdb, not taken from the authors' results. The sample table records about 110,000 distinct CDR3 sequences; roughly a fifth of these occur just once. The top ten hold around 2.7% of the sample.

A few counts support this clonotype. Its antigen is currently not known. Base qualities are not at hand, and no much larger clone is one base apart. From V the trimming removes 5 bases and from J it removes 4 bases, while the gene matches leave 13 bases of the junction unaccounted for. The germline V gene encodes CDR1 MNHEY and CDR2 SMNVEV (reference sequence). From cysteine to phenylalanine, the CDR3 is 17 amino acids long. The only DNA kept is the CDR3, 51 bases in frame from the first base. Total RNA was extracted from unfractionated whole blood collected in Tempus Blood RNA tubes. As TCR sequencing controls, about 5 healthy volunteers were used, with blood taken at day 0, 2 weeks and 6 weeks.

Recombination joined TRBV27 with TRBJ2-1, with 8 central nucleotides matching TRBD2. The TCR originated in a human donor in good health. In nucleotide form, the sequence is TGTGCCAGCAGTCGCCCCCGACTAGCGTCCGGGTACAATGAGCAGTTCTTC. Its protein product is CASSRPRLASGYNEQFF.